This passage covers 26 T cell receptor beta chains from one sample sequenced in a study of T-cell reconstitution after alpha-beta-depleted transplantation in children. Unique molecular identifiers were used in preparing the TCRbeta library. TCRdb redid the calling of the PCR reads with MiXCR, one entry per CDR3 protein. The table records roughly 790,000 distinct CDR3 sequences, roughly 15% of them present only once. Material: PBMCs, mostly from graft donor cells, obtained 360 days after TCRalphabeta/CD19-depleted stem cell transplant. The receptors come from a male patient younger than 18 who had a stem cell transplant for acute lymphoblastic leukemia, so the T cells may come from the graft donor.

This clonotype has at least ten counts. This chain joins TRBV29-1 and TRBJ2-1; D gene uncertain. The germline CDR1 and CDR2 sequences are SQVTM and ANQGSEA. This CDR3 spans 12 amino acids. Trimming pared 3 bases from V and 11 bases from J, leaving 14 bases between. The CDR3 is CSVEGQPRQQFF. The CDR3, as DNA: TGCAGCGTTGAGGGCCAACCGAGGCAGCAGTTCTTC.

Only a few counts were recorded for this clonotype. This chain connects TRBV14 to TRBJ2-6; the D gene is possibly TRBD1 (5 bases). V was pared by 0 bases and J by 0 bases, with 18 bases between. The length of the CDR3 is 20 residues. Germline V gives CDR1 SGHDN, CDR2 FVKESK. CDR3 sequence: CASSQDVIQGYPSGANVLTF. Here the CDR3 DNA reads TGTGCCAGCAGCCAAGATGTAATCCAGGGCTACCCCTCTGGGGCCAACGTCCTGACTTTC.

The chain has TRBV4-1 and TRBJ2-2, with D perhaps matching TRBD1 or TRBD2 (5 bases each). Trimming stripped 7 bases from V and 0 bases from J, with 12 bases between. This CDR3 region has 15 residues. Germline-derived CDR1 and CDR2 are MGHRA and YSYEKL. CDR3 nucleotide sequence: TGCGCCAGCAACCGGGGCTTCACGAACACCGGGGAGCTGTTTTTT. Translating it yields CASNRGFTNTGELFF.

The chain uses TRBV7-8 and TRBJ1-4; 9 bases are a match to TRBD1. Trimming removed 3 bases from V and 8 bases from J; junction bases left unmatched: 7. Per germline, CDR1 SGHVS and CDR2 FQNEAQ. The CDR3 extends over 15 amino acids. DNA for the CDR3: TGTGCCAGCAGCTTCCCGGGACAGGGAGTAGAAAAACTGTTTTTT. Translation gives CASSFPGQGVEKLFF. Supplemented by reference TRBV7-8 and TRBJ1-4, the full variable domain reads GAGVSQSPRYKVAKRGQDVALRCDPISGHVSLFWYQQALGQGPEFLTYFQNEAQLDKSGLPSDRFFAERPEGSVSTLKIQRTQQEDSAVYLCASSFPGQGVEKLFFGSGTQLSVL.

There are many counts of this clonotype. The chain links TRBV20-1 to TRBJ2-7; the match to TRBD2 covers 8 bases. The CDR3 is 14 residues long. The J segment lost 0 bases and the V segment lost 5 bases, leaving 6 bases of the junction unmatched. CDR1 is DFQATT and CDR2 is SNEGSKA in the germline V gene (reference sequence). DNA of the CDR3: TGCAGTGCTCATAGCGGGGTTAGCTCCTACGAGCAGTACTTC. It specifies CSAHSGVSSYEQYF.

This clonotype showed up just a few times. The V call is TRBV6-5, the J call TRBJ2-1; D is unresolved. V was shortened by 0 bases and J by 8 bases, with 14 bases between the two germline ends. The CDR3 runs 15 residues. Germline V gene sequence: CDR1 MNHEY, CDR2 SVGAGI. Here the CDR3 DNA reads TGTGCCAGCAGTTACTCGATGGGGTCTGGCGATGAGCAGTTCTTC. The encoded protein is CASSYSMGSGDEQFF.

Only a few counts were recorded for this clonotype. V usage is TRBV20-1 and J usage is TRBJ2-7, with D tentatively TRBD1 or TRBD2 (5 bases each). CDR3 length: 14 residues. The V gene's germline CDR1 is DFQATT and CDR2 SNEGSKA (reference sequence). Trimming left V 2 bases short and J 3 bases short, with 14 bases between. Here the CDR3 DNA reads TGCAGTGCTAGATCAGGGACGGATGGCTACGAGCAGTACTTC. Translating it yields CSARSGTDGYEQYF.

This chain connects TRBV5-1 to TRBJ1-2, with 10 bases fitting TRBD1. The CDR3 has 15 residues. V dropped 0 bases and J dropped 8; count of bases not matched to a gene: 7. CDR1 and CDR2 (germline): SGHRS, YFSETQ. CDR3 coding DNA: TGCGCCAGCAGCTTGGCGGGACAGGGGCAGGGGGGCTACACCTTC. This codes for CASSLAGQGQGGYTF.

This chain links TRBV6-5 with TRBJ2-1, with TRBD1 as a possible D gene (8 bases). There are 17 residues in the CDR3. The V end was cut by 5 bases, the J end by 7 bases, with 24 bases between. Germline V gives CDR1 MNHEY, CDR2 SVGAGI. The CDR3 spells CASSLDRGLRPRNEQFF. For the CDR3, the DNA is TGTGCCAGCAGTCTCGACAGGGGACTAAGGCCGCGGAATGAGCAGTTCTTC.

This clonotype appeared many times. The chain joins TRBV6-5 to TRBJ2-1; D is perhaps TRBD1 (5 bases). Germline V CDR1 and CDR2: MNHEY, SVGAGI. The CDR3 is 16 amino acids. Trimming left V 0 bases short and J 9 bases short, with 18 bases between. CDR3 DNA: TGTGCCAGCAGTTACTCGAATGAAGTTACAGGCTCTGAGCAGTTCTTC. This gives the protein CASSYSNEVTGSEQFF.

J is TRBJ2-7 and V is TRBV4-1; D might be TRBD1 or TRBD2, each matching 5 bases. CDR3 length: 13 amino acids. The V gene's germline CDR1 is MGHRA and CDR2 YSYEKL. The V gene lost 0 bases and the J gene lost 7 bases, with 10 bases spanning the gap. CDR3 nucleotide sequence: TGCGCCAGCAGCCAAGACCGGTGGGGGGAGCAGTACTTC. It translates to CASSQDRWGEQYF.

The V call is TRBV7-9, the J call TRBJ2-1, with 7 bases lining up with TRBD1. The CDR3 extends over 16 amino acids. Germline V gives CDR1 SEHNR, CDR2 FQNEAQ (reference sequence). J was trimmed by 5 bases and V by 7 bases; bases with no gene match: 14. The CDR3 DNA sequence: TGTGCCAGCAACACTAGGGGGCCGACAGGGAACAATGAGCAGTTCTTC. This codes for CASNTRGPTGNNEQFF.

The chain uses TRBV27 and TRBJ1-1; 10 bases are shared with TRBD1. Trimming took 5 bases from V and 2 from J; bases not matched to a gene: 8. Germline V gene data show CDR1 as MNHEY and CDR2 as SMNVEV (reference sequence). The CDR3 sequence is 16 residues long. CDR3 nucleotide sequence: TGTGCCAGCAGTCCGAGACAGGGGGCAAGAAACACTGAAGCTTTCTTT. It codes for CASSPRQGARNTEAFF.

With regard to this clonotype: A much larger clone differs by one base, so this may be a read error. The rearrangement links TRBV5-1 to TRBJ2-2; 7 bases map to TRBD2. Germline V lookup: CDR1 SGHRS, CDR2 YFSETQ. V lost 4 bases to trimming and J lost 4 bases; unmatched junction nucleotides: 7. The CDR3 length is 15 residues. CDR3 nucleotide sequence: TGCGCCAGCAGCCGACTAGCTGTGGTCACCGGGGAGCTGTTTTTT. As protein: CASSRLAVVTGELFF.

This clonotype was counted at least ten times. The CDR3 region is CASRPTLNTGELFF. The CDR3 DNA reads as TGCGCCAGCAGGCCCACCCTTAACACCGGGGAGCTGTTTTTT. The genes are TRBV5-1 and TRBJ2-2, with D unclear. The CDR3 runs 14 residues. V lost 5 bases and J lost 2, with 10 bases in between. Germline loops: CDR1 SGHRS, CDR2 YFSETQ. The whole variable domain, filled in from reference TRBV5-1 and TRBJ2-2, reads KAGVTQTPRYLIKTRGQQVTLSCSPISGHRSVSWYQQTPGQGLQFLFEYFSETQRNKGNFPGRFSGRQFSNSRSEMNVSTLELGDSALYLCASRPTLNTGELFFGEGSRLTVL.

Only a few counts were recorded for this clonotype. This rearrangement joins TRBV5-5 to TRBJ2-5; TRBD1 aligns across 8 bases. Germline V gene lookup returns CDR1 SGHKS and CDR2 YYEKEE (reference sequence). CDR3 length: 15 amino acids. Germline trimming cut 2 bases from V and 5 bases from J; bases unmatched to any gene: 8. The CDR3, as DNA: TGTGCCAGCAGCTTCTGGACAGGGTTTCAGGAGACCCAGTACTTC. Amino acids: CASSFWTGFQETQYF.

Details on this clonotype: The CDR3 end shows no conserved phenylalanine or tryptophan, and so a read error is likely. This chain joins TRBV5-5 and TRBJ1-2, with TRBD1 identical over 7 bases. Germline V CDR1 and CDR2: SGHKS, YYEKEE (reference sequence). CDR3 length: 15 residues. V lost 2 bases to trimming and J lost 3 bases; unmatched junction nucleotides: 7. CDR3 region: CASSFAGGVDYGYTY. Written as DNA, the CDR3 is TGTGCCAGCAGCTTTGCAGGGGGAGTTGACTATGGCTACACCTAC.

This clonotype came up many times. The chain couples TRBV11-2 to TRBJ2-7; no definite D call. There are 15 residues in the CDR3. CDR1 is SGHAT, CDR2 FQNNGV, per germline. V was cut by 5 bases and J by 3 bases, with 17 bases left in between. The CDR3 sequence is CASSGVAANFYEQYF. The CDR3 coding sequence is TGTGCCAGCAGCGGGGTAGCCGCCAACTTCTACGAGCAGTACTTC.

Only a few counts were recorded for this clonotype. The rearrangement joins TRBV5-1 to TRBJ2-5; 12 nucleotides agree with TRBD2. Per germline, CDR1 SGHRS and CDR2 YFSETQ. The ends lost 3 bases at V and 4 bases at J; junction bases unmatched: 25. This CDR3 comprises 22 residues. Written as DNA, the CDR3 is TGCGCCAGCAGCTCCAGATGGACATCGGGACAAATACTAGCGGGAGGTCGAGAGACCCAGTACTTC. It specifies CASSSRWTSGQILAGGRETQYF.

J is TRBJ2-3 and V is TRBV5-1; perhaps TRBD2 as D (5 bases). The ends were cut back, 6 bases at V and 1 base at J, with 12 bases in the middle. The CDR3 length is 14 residues. Looked up from germline, CDR1 is SGHRS and CDR2 is YFSETQ. CDR3 sequence reads: CASKEEGGTDTQYF. CDR3 sequence (DNA): TGCGCCAGCAAGGAAGAGGGTGGCACAGATACGCAGTATTTT.

The rearrangement joins TRBV20-1 to TRBJ1-4; D is undetermined. This CDR3 contains 13 residues. Trimming took 1 base from V and 7 from J, leaving 10 bases between them. Germline V lookup: CDR1 DFQATT, CDR2 SNEGSKA (reference sequence). The CDR3 DNA reads TGCAGTGCTAGAGGTTGGATCGGTGAAAAACTGTTTTTT. Translation gives CSARGWIGEKLFF.

This clonotype showed up many times. Mismatch with germline at one junction end may stem from a read error. The rearrangement uses TRBV19 and TRBJ2-1; 15 positions match TRBD2. From germline, CDR1 is LNHDA and CDR2 SQIVND (reference sequence). The CDR3 totals 15 residues. CDR3: CASSIGLAGGYEQFF. CDR3 nucleotides: TGTGCCAGCAGTATCGGACTAGCGGGAGGGTATGAGCAGTTCTTC.

This CDR3 reads CASSVQGANEQFF. The CDR3 DNA sequence: TGTGCCAGCAGCGTACAGGGGGCCAATGAGCAGTTCTTC. V and J are TRBV11-3 and TRBJ2-1, with 9 bases lining up with TRBD1. The germline V gene encodes CDR1 SGHNT and CDR2 YENEEA. J was trimmed by 6 bases and V by 5 bases; bases with no gene match: 2. This CDR3 contains 13 residues.

V and J are TRBV20-1 and TRBJ1-5, with unresolved D. This CDR3 comprises 17 residues. Germline lookup yields CDR1 DFQATT and CDR2 SNEGSKA (reference sequence). Trimming pared 0 bases from V and 1 base from J, leaving 16 bases between. CDR3 bases: TGCAGTGCTAGAGAAACCGGAGGGATTCGGAGCAATCAGCCCCAGCATTTT. Its protein product is CSARETGGIRSNQPQHF.

The V and J genes are TRBV7-9 and TRBJ2-1; D perhaps matches TRBD1 (6 bases). The germline V gene encodes CDR1 SEHNR and CDR2 FQNEAQ (reference sequence). V was clipped by 4 bases and J by 6 bases, with 19 bases between them. The CDR3 sequence is 16 residues long. The CDR3 nucleotides read TGTGCCAGCAGCTCCCCTGGGCCAGGGGCTATCAATGAGCAGTTCTTC. Translating it yields CASSSPGPGAINEQFF. Drawing the rest from reference TRBV7-9 and TRBJ2-1, the complete variable domain is DTGVSQNPRHKITKRGQNVTFRCDPISEHNRLYWYRQTLGQGPEFLTYFQNEAQLEKSRLLSDRFSAERPKGSFSTLEIQRTEQGDSAMYLCASSSPGPGAINEQFFGPGTRLTVL.

The rearrangement uses TRBV29-1 and TRBJ2-5; the D gene is possibly TRBD2 (5 bases). With 6 bases removed from V and 7 bases from J, the gap between germline ends came to 27 bases. CDR3 size: 16 residues. Per the germline V gene, CDR1 is SQVTM and CDR2 is ANQGSEA. CDR3 protein: CSVIEDSGLEGVTQYF. DNA of the CDR3: TGCAGCGTCATTGAAGATTCCGGTCTCGAGGGAGTGACCCAGTACTTC.